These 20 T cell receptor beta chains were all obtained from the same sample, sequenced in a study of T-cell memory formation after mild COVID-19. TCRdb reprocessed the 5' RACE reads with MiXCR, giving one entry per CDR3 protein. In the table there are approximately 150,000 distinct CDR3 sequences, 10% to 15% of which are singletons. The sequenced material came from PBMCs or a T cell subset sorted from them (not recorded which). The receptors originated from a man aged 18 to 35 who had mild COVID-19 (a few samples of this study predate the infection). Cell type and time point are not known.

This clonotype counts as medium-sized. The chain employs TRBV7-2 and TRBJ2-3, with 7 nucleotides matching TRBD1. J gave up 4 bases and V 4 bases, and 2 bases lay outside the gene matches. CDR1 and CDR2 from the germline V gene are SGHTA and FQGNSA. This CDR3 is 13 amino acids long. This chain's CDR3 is CASSSTGSDTQYF. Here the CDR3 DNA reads TGTGCCAGCAGCTCGACAGGGTCAGATACGCAGTATTTT.

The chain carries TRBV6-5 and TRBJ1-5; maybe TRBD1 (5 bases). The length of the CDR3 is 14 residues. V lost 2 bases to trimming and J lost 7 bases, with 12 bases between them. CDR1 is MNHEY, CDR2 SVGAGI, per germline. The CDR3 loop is CASSYRAGWQPQHF. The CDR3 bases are TGTGCCAGCAGTTACAGGGCAGGGTGGCAGCCCCAGCATTTT.

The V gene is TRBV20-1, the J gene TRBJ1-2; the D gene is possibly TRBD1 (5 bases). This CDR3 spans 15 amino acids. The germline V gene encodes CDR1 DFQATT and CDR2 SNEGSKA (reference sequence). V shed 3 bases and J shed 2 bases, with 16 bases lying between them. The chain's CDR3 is CSARTSGWGNYGYTF. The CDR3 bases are TGCAGTGCTAGGACTTCCGGGTGGGGGAACTATGGCTACACCTTC.

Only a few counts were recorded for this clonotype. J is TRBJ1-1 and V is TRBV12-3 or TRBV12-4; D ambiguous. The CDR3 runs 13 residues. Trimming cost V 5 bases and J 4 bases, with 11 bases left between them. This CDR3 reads CASSNLPGTEAFF. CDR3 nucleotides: TGTGCCAGCAGTAACCTTCCCGGCACTGAAGCTTTCTTT.

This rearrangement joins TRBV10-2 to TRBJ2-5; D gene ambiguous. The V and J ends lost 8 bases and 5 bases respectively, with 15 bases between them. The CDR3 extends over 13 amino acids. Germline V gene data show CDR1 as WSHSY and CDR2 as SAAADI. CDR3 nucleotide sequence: TGCGCCAGCTCGGTTTCAGGCCGGGAGACCCAGTACTTC. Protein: CASSVSGRETQYF.

As DNA, the CDR3 is TGCGCCAGCAGCTTGGGTGCAGGGACTAATGAAAAACTGTTTTTT. Amino acids: CASSLGAGTNEKLFF. V usage is TRBV5-1 and J usage is TRBJ1-4; possible D gene TRBD1, 5 bases. This CDR3 is built from 15 residues. Trimming pared 0 bases from V and 2 bases from J, leaving 8 bases between. CDR1 and CDR2 from the germline V gene are SGHRS and YFSETQ.

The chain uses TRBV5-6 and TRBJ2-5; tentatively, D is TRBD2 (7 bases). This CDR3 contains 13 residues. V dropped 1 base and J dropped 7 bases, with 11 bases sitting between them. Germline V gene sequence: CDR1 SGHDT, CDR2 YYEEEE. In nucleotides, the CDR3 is TGTGCCAGCAGCTTGAGGGGGGGAAGGACCCAGTACTTC. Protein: CASSLRGGRTQYF.

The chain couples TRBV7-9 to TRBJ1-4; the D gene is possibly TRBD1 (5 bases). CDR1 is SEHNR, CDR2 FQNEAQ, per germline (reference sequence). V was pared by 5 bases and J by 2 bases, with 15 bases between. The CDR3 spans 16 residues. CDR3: CASSNRLGGTNEKLFF. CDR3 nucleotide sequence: TGTGCCAGCAGCAACCGTCTGGGGGGGACTAATGAAAAACTGTTTTTT. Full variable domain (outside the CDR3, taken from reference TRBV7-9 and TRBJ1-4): DTGVSQNPRHKITKRGQNVTFRCDPISEHNRLYWYRQTLGQGPEFLTYFQNEAQLEKSRLLSDRFSAERPKGSFSTLEIQRTEQGDSAMYLCASSNRLGGTNEKLFFGSGTQLSVL.

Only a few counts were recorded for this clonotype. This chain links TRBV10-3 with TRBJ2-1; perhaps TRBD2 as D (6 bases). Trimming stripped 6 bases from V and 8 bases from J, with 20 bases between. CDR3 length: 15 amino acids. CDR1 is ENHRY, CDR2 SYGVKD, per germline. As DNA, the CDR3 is TGTGCCATCAGCCCCCGGGACTCGAACCGCCATGAGCAGTTCTTC. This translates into CAISPRDSNRHEQFF.

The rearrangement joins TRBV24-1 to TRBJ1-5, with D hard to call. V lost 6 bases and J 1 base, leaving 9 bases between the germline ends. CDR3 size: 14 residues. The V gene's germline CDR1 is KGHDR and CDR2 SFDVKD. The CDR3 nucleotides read TGTGCCACCAGTAATACACGGAGCAATCAGCCCCAGCATTTT. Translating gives CATSNTRSNQPQHF.

CDR3: CASSANRGTEAFF. In DNA form, the CDR3 reads TGTGCCAGCAGTGCCAACAGGGGAACTGAAGCTTTCTTT. The chain is built from TRBV12-3 or TRBV12-4 and TRBJ1-1; 7 bases line up with TRBD1. Germline trimming cut 5 bases from V and 5 bases from J; bases unmatched to any gene: 5. This CDR3 contains 13 residues.

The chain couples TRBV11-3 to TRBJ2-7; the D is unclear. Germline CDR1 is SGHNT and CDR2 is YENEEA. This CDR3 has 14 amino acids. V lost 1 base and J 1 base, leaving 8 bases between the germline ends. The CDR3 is CASSLGGQSYEQYF. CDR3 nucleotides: TGTGCCAGCAGCTTAGGAGGCCAGTCCTACGAGCAGTACTTC.

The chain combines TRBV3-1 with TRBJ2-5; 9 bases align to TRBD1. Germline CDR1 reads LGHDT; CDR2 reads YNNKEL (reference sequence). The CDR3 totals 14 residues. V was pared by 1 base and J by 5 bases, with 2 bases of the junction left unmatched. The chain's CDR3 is CASSQAGQGETQYF. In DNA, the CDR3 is TGTGCCAGCAGCCAAGCCGGACAGGGGGAGACCCAGTACTTC.

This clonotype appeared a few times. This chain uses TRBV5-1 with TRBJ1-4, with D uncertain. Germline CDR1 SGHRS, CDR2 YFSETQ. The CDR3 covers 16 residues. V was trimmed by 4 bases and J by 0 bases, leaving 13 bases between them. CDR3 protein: CASSTGSQATNEKLFF. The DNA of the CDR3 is TGCGCCAGCAGCACGGGCAGCCAAGCAACTAATGAAAAACTGTTTTTT.

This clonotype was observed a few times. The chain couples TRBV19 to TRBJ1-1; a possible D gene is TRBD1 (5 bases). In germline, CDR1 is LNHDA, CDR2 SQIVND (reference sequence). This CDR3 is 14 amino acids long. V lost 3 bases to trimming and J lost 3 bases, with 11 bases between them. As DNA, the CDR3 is TGTGCCAGTAGTATTTCTGGGGCCGACACTGAAGCTTTCTTT. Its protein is CASSISGADTEAFF.

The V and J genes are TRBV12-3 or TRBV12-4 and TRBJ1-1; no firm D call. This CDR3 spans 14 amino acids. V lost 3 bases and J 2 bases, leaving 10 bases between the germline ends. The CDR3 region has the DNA TGTGCCAGCAGTTTCGAACAAGATAACACTGAAGCTTTCTTT. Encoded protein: CASSFEQDNTEAFF.

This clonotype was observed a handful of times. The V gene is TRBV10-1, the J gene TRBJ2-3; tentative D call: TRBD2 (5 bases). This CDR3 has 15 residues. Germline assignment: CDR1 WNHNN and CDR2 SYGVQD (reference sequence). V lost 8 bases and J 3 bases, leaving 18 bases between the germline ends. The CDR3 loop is CASAEGSARTDTQYF. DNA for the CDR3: TGCGCCAGCGCCGAAGGGAGCGCCAGGACAGATACGCAGTATTTT.

CDR3 DNA: TGCGCCAGCAGCTTCGACGGGAACACCGGGGAGCTGTTTTTT. Amino acid sequence: CASSFDGNTGELFF. This chain joins TRBV5-1 and TRBJ2-2; D gene ambiguous. V lost 2 bases, J lost 1 base, and 6 bases lay in between. The germline V gene has CDR1 SGHRS and CDR2 YFSETQ. CDR3 size: 14 residues.

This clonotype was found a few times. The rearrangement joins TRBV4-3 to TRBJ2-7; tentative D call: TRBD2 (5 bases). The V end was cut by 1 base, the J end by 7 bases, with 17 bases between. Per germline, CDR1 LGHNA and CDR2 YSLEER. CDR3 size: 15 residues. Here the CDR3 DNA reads TGCGCCAGCAGCCAAGGATTGGAGGCGGGTGGGGAGCAGTACTTC. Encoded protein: CASSQGLEAGGEQYF.

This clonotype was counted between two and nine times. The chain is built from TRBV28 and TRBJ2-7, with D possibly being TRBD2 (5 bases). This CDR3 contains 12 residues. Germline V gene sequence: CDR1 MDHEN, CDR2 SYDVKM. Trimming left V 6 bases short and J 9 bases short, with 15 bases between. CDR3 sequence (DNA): TGTGCCAGCAGGGAATCCGAGGGTCCGCAGTACGTC. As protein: CASRESEGPQYV.